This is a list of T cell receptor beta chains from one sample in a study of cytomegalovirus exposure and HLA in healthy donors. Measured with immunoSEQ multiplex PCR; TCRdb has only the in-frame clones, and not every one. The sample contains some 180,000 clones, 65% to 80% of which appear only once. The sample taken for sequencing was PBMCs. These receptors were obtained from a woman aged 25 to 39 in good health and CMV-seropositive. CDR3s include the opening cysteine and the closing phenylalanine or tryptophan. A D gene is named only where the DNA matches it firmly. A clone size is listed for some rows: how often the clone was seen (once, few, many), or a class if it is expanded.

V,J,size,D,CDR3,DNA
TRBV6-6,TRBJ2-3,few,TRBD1,CASSYEGQGANTQYF,TGTGCCAGCAGTTACGAGGGACAGGGGGCAAATACGCAGTATTTT
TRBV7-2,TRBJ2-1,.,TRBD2,CASSPRGGHTRGDEQFF,TGTGCCAGCAGCCCACGGGGGGGCCACACGCGGGGAGATGAGCAGTTCTTC
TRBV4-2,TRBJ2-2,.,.,CASSQAPSTNTGELFF,TGTGCCAGCAGCCAAGCGCCCAGTACGAACACCGGGGAGCTGTTTTTT
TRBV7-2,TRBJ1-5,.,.,CASSSQGSNQPQHF,TGTGCCAGCAGCTCACAGGGATCCAATCAGCCCCAGCATTTT
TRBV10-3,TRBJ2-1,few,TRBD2,CAISEPTSGYTGRGSYNEQFF,TGTGCCATCAGTGAACCGACTAGCGGCTACACTGGAAGGGGCTCCTACAATGAGCAGTTCTTC
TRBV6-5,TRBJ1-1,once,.,CASSYVGGLMNTEAFF,TGTGCCAGCAGTTACGTGGGGGGGCTCATGAACACTGAAGCTTTCTTT
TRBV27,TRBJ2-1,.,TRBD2,CASSSLVAGSFGEQFF,TGTGCCAGCAGTTCATTGGTAGCGGGTAGTTTTGGTGAGCAGTTCTTC
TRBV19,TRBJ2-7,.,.,CASSISQGIYEQYF,TGTGCCAGTAGTATATCCCAGGGAATCTACGAGCAGTACTTC
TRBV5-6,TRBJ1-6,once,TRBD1,CASSLKNRGDLPLHF,TGTGCCAGCAGCTTAAAGAACAGGGGGGACTTACCCCTCCACTTT
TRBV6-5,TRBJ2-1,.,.,CASSQGYEQFF,TGTGCCAGCAGTCAGGGCTATGAGCAGTTCTTC
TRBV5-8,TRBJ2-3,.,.,CASSLGFRFPTDTQYF,TGTGCCAGCAGCTTGGGGTTCAGGTTCCCCACAGATACGCAGTATTTT
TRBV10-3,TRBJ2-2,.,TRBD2,CAISEGVLAGTGELFF,TGTGCCATCAGTGAGGGTGTCCTAGCGGGAACCGGGGAGCTGTTTTTT
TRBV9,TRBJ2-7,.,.,CASSVGQGPSYEQYF,TGTGCCAGCAGCGTAGGGCAGGGCCCAAGTTACGAGCAGTACTTC
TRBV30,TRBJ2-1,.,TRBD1,CAWSVGPRRGRLGLGNEQFF,TGTGCCTGGAGTGTAGGTCCCCGCAGGGGGCGTTTGGGCTTAGGCAATGAGCAGTTCTTC
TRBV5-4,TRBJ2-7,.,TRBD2,CASSPRGLAGGEQYF,TGTGCCAGCAGCCCGCGGGGACTAGCGGGAGGCGAGCAGTACTTC
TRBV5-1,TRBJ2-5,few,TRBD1,CASSLWDREQETQYF,TGCGCCAGCAGCCTATGGGACAGGGAACAAGAGACCCAGTACTTC
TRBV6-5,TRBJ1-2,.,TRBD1,CASSYLVDRVNGYTF,TGTGCCAGCAGTTACCTCGTAGACAGGGTAAATGGCTACACCTTC
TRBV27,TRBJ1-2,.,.,CASSTGGRNYGYTF,TGTGCCAGCAGTACCGGGGGGAGAAACTATGGCTACACCTTC
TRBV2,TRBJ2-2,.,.,CASSGGSSNTGELFF,TGTGCCAGCAGTGGAGGATCTAGCAACACCGGGGAGCTGTTTTTT
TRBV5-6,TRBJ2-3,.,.,CASSPRIGWEISTDTQYF,TGTGCCAGCAGCCCCCGTATTGGGTGGGAGATTAGCACAGATACGCAGTATTTT
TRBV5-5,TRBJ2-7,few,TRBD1,CASSLAGQGEKQYF,TGTGCCAGCAGCTTGGCGGGACAGGGTGAGAAGCAGTACTTC
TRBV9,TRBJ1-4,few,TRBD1,CASSSSGQGYEKLFF,TGTGCCAGCAGCTCCTCGGGACAGGGGTATGAAAAACTGTTTTTT
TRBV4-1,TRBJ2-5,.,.,CASSQDRLAGGTQYF,TGCGCCAGCAGCCAAGATCGCCTAGCTGGAGGGACCCAGTACTTC
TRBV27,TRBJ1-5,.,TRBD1,CASSSPGQSNQPQHF,TGTGCCAGCAGTTCTCCGGGACAGAGCAATCAGCCCCAGCATTTT
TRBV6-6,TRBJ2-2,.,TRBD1,CASRTGVGELFF,TGTGCCAGCAGAACAGGGGTCGGGGAGCTGTTTTTT
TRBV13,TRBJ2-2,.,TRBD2,CASSPWSTSGGNTGELFF,TGTGCCAGCAGCCCCTGGTCTACTAGCGGGGGGAACACCGGGGAGCTGTTTTTT
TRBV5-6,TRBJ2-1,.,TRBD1,CASSLTLTGAEQFF,TGTGCCAGCAGCTTGACCCTGACAGGGGCCGAGCAGTTCTTC